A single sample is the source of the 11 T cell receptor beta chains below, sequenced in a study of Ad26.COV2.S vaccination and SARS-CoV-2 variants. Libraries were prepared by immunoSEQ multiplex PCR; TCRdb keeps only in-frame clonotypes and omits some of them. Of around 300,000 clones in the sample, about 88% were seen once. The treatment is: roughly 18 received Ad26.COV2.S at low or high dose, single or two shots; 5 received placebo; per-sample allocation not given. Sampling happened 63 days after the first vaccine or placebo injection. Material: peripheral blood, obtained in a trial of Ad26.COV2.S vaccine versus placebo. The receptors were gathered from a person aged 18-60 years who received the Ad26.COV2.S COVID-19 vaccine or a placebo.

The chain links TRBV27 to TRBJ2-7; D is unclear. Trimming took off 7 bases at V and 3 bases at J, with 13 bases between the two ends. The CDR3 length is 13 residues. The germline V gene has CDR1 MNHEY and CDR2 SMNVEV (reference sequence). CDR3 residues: CASKTGVGYEQYF. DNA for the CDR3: TGTGCCAGCAAAACTGGGGTTGGCTACGAGCAGTACTTC.

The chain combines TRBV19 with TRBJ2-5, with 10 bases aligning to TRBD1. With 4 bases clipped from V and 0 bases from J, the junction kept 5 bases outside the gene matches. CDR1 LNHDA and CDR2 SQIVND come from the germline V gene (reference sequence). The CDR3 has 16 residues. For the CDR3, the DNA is TGTGCCAGTAGTAAACGGACAGGGGGGGACCAAGAGACCCAGTACTTC. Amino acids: CASSKRTGGDQETQYF.

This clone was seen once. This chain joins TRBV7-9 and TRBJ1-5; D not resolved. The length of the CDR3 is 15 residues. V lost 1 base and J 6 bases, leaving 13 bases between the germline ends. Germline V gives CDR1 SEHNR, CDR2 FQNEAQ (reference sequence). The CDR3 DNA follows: TGTGCCAGCAGCTTAGGTCTTGAAGGAGGTCAGCCCCAGCATTTT. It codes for CASSLGLEGGQPQHF.

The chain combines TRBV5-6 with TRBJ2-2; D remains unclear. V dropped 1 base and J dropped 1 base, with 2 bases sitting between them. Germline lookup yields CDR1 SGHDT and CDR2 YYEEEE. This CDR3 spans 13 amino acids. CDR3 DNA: TGTGCCAGCAGCTTGCAGAACACCGGGGAGCTGTTTTTT. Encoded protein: CASSLQNTGELFF. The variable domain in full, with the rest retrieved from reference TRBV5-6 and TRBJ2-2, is DAGVTQSPTHLIKTRGQQVTLRCSPKSGHDTVSWYQQALGQGPQFIFQYYEEEERQRGNFPDRFSGHQFPNYSSELNVNALLLGDSALYLCASSLQNTGELFFGEGSRLTVL.

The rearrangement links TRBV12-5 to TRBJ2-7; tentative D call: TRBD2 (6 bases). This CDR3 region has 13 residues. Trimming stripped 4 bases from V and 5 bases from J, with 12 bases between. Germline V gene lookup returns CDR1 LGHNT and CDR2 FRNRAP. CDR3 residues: CASGSGEKDEQYF. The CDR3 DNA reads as TGTGCTAGTGGTTCGGGGGAAAAGGACGAGCAGTACTTC.

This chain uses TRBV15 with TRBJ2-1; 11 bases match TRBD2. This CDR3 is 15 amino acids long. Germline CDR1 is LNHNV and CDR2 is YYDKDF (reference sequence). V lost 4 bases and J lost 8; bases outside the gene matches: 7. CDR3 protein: CATSTRLAGFDEQFF. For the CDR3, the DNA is TGTGCCACCAGCACACGACTAGCGGGATTCGATGAGCAGTTCTTC. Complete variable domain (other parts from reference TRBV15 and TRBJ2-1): DAMVIQNPRYQVTQFGKPVTLSCSQTLNHNVMYWYQQKSSQAPKLLFHYYDKDFNNEADTPDNFQSRRPNTSFCFLDIRSPGLGDTAMYLCATSTRLAGFDEQFFGPGTRLTVL.

The CDR3 DNA reads TGTGCCAGCGCCAAGACAGGGTTGAACACCGGGGAGCTGTTTTTT. It codes for CASAKTGLNTGELFF. V gene TRBV7-3 combines with J gene TRBJ2-2; 7 bases line up with TRBD1. Germline CDR1 and CDR2: SGHTA and FQGTGA. Unmatched junction bases numbered 7, after V lost 8 bases and J lost 1 base. This CDR3 comprises 15 residues.

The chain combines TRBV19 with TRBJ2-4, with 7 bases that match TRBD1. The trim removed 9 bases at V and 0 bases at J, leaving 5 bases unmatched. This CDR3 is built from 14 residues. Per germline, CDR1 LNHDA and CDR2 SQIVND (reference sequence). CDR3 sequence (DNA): TGTGCCAGCGAGACAGGGATAGCCAAAAACATTCAGTACTTC. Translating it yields CASETGIAKNIQYF.

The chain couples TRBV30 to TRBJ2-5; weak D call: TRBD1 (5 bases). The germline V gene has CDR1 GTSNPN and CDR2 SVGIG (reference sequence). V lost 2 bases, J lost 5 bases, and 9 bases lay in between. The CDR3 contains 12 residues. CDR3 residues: CAWSTGRETQYF. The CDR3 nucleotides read TGTGCCTGGAGTACAGGCCGGGAGACCCAGTACTTC.

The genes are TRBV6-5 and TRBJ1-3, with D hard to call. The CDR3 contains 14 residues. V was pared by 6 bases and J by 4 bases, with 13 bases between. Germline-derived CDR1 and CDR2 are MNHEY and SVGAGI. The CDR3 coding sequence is TGTGCCAGCAGCCTATGGACCTCCGGAAACACCATATATTTT. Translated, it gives CASSLWTSGNTIYF.

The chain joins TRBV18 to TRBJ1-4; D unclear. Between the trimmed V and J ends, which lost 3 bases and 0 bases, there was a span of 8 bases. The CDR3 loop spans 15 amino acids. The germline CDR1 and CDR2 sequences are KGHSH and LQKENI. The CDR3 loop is CASSPQMATNEKLFF. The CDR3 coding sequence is TGTGCCAGCTCACCCCAAATGGCAACTAATGAAAAACTGTTTTTT. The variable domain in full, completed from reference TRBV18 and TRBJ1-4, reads NAGVMQNPRHLVRRRGQEARLRCSPMKGHSHVYWYRQLPEEGLKFMVYLQKENIIDESGMPKERFSAEFPKEGPSILRIQQVVRGDSAAYFCASSPQMATNEKLFFGSGTQLSVL.